What follows are 32 T cell receptor beta chains derived from one specimen sequenced in a study of T cell clonality in common variable immunodeficiency (dated by TCRdb to between 2015 and 2016). Study-wide conclusions, independent of this receptor: CVID TCRbeta sequences reportedly showed fewer deletions and N-nucleotide insertions and lacked highly modified clones with 13 or more V deletions.

Library prep was done by the immunoSEQ multiplex PCR assay. TCRdb carries this immuneACCESS record with in-frame sequences only. Its versions omit some clonotypes, under half of them owing to an unresolved V gene in the studies checked, with the rest unexplained. For this sample the table reports approximately 20,000 clones, with no clone seen just once. Jointly, the top ten make up more than 2.5% of the sample. No antigen has been identified for these receptors. The specimen sequenced was peripheral blood mononuclear cells. The receptors shown here come from a human donor with common variable immunodeficiency.

By share of the sample, this clone is medium-sized. The read ends 3 residues early relative to the CDR3; the germline J gene fills the gap. The chain is built from TRBV30 and TRBJ2-1; 7 nucleotides line up with TRBD1. The CDR3 length is 15 residues. V lost 0 bases to trimming and J lost 2 bases; unmatched junction nucleotides: 4. The germline V gene has CDR1 GTSNPN and CDR2 SVGIG (reference sequence). The CDR3 loop is CAWSVWGTAYNEQFF. CDR3 DNA, as far as it was read: TGTGCCTGGAGTGTGTGGGGGACAGCCTACAATGAG.

This clone was seen repeatedly, ten times or more. The read halts 3 residues ahead of the CDR3 end, with the missing end drawn from the germline J gene. The chain joins TRBV19 to TRBJ2-6; 7 nucleotides match TRBD1. V was pared by 8 bases and J by 4 bases, with 11 bases of the junction left unmatched. Germline V gene lookup returns CDR1 LNHDA and CDR2 SQIVND (reference sequence). This CDR3 comprises 16 residues. This CDR3 is CASERQGSGGANVLTF. CDR3 DNA, as far as it was read: TGTGCCAGTGAACGACAGGGCTCGGGCGGGGCCAACGTC.

By share, this clone ranks as medium-sized (0.01 to 0.1%). The CDR3 here is CSVGTGSSYNEQFF. The sequenced part of the CDR3 DNA is TGCAGCGTTGGCACAGGGAGCTCCTACAATGAG. The chain recombines TRBV29-1 with TRBJ2-1, with D possibly being TRBD1 (6 bases). The sequence runs out 3 residues before the end of the CDR3; the remainder is reconstructed from the germline J gene. The CDR3 runs to 14 residues. The V end was cut by 4 bases, the J end by 0 bases, with 10 bases between. The germline CDR1 and CDR2 sequences are SQVTM and ANQGSEA.

This clone was observed at least ten times. The read ends 3 residues before the CDR3 terminus; that terminus is restored from the germline J gene. The V gene is TRBV19, the J gene TRBJ1-1, with 7 nucleotides matching TRBD1. Germline loops: CDR1 LNHDA, CDR2 SQIVND (reference sequence). The CDR3 contains 13 residues. V was clipped by 5 bases and J by 4 bases; unmatched bases: 4. The part of the CDR3 DNA that was read is TGTGCCAGTAGTGACGGGACAGCCACTGAA. Protein: CASSDGTATE. The entire CDR3 sequence reads CASSDGTATEAFF.

A note on this clone: The read stops 3 residues short of the end of the CDR3; the missing end is completed from the germline J gene. The chain links TRBV29-1 to TRBJ2-1; D gene ambiguous. The CDR3 extends over 12 amino acids. From germline, CDR1 is SQVTM and CDR2 ANQGSEA. Deletions cut 7 bases from V and 3 bases from J, with 10 bases between. The CDR3 bases that were read are TGCAGCGCAGGTGACGGCTACAATGAG. Translating gives CSAGDGYNE. The whole CDR3 protein reads CSAGDGYNEQFF.

Within the sample, this clone is medium-sized. From the germline J gene comes the end of the CDR3, since the read stops 3 residues before it. This sequence joins TRBV29-1 and TRBJ1-4; D is possibly TRBD1 (6 bases). This CDR3 comprises 15 residues. Deletions cut 7 bases from V and 5 bases from J, with 20 bases between. Germline assignment: CDR1 SQVTM and CDR2 ANQGSEA. The sequenced part of the CDR3 DNA is TGCAGCGCTAAACAGGGTAGTGTATCCAATGAAAAA. It translates to CSAKQGSVSNEK. The complete CDR3 reads CSAKQGSVSNEKLFF.

Many counts were recorded for this clone. The read halts 3 residues ahead of the CDR3 end, with the missing end drawn from the germline J gene. The chain couples TRBV29-1 to TRBJ2-2; 10 bases agree with TRBD2. This CDR3 has 14 amino acids. Germline assignment: CDR1 SQVTM and CDR2 ANQGSEA. V shed 3 bases, J shed 6 bases, and the junction held 4 bases outside the gene matches. The chain's CDR3 is CSVDPSGSSGELFF. CDR3 DNA (partial): TGCAGCGTTGACCCTAGCGGGAGTTCCGGGGAG.

The table lists this clone with many counts. The CDR3 is cut off 3 residues early in the read; its end comes from the germline J gene. This chain joins TRBV2 and TRBJ2-2; D possibly corresponds to TRBD1 (6 bases). This CDR3 spans 14 amino acids. Germline values: CDR1 SNHLY, CDR2 FYNNEI. With 4 bases removed from V and 5 bases from J, the gap between germline ends came to 11 bases. The sequenced CDR3 bases are TGTGCCAGCAGTGTAGGGGGTTGGACCGGGGAG. This sequence encodes CASSVGGWTGE. The full CDR3 protein is CASSVGGWTGELFF.

This clone was found many times. The read halts 3 residues ahead of the CDR3 end, with the missing end drawn from the germline J gene. This chain links TRBV10-1 with TRBJ2-3; TRBD2 aligns across 8 bases. Germline V CDR1 and CDR2: WNHNN, SYGVQD (reference sequence). The trim removed 4 bases at V and 4 bases at J, leaving 4 bases unmatched. The CDR3 is made up of 14 amino acids. The CDR3 reads CASSGAGAPDTQYF. CDR3 bases read: TGCGCCAGCAGTGGAGCGGGAGCCCCAGATACG.

This clone has a count of ten or more. Read coverage stops 3 residues before the CDR3 terminus; the germline J gene supplies the remainder. This chain connects TRBV6-2 or TRBV6-3 to TRBJ2-7, with unresolved D. Germline CDR1 is MNHEY and CDR2 is SVGEGT. V lost 9 bases and J 2 bases, leaving 11 bases between the germline ends. The CDR3 totals 12 residues. The CDR3 protein is CASSERTYEQYF. The sequenced CDR3 bases are TGTGCCAGTTCGGAGCGAACCTACGAG.

This clone was counted at least ten times. The CDR3 end falls 3 residues outside the read, so it is completed with the germline J gene. The rearrangement joins TRBV30 to TRBJ2-1, with TRBD2 matching 9 bases. V shed 1 base, J shed 9 bases, and the junction held 7 bases outside the gene matches. The CDR3 extends over 14 amino acids. Germline CDR1 and CDR2: GTSNPN and SVGIG (reference sequence). The CDR3 bases that were read are TGTGCCTGGAGTGGTAGCGGGAGAGTAGGTGAG. Encoded protein: CAWSGSGRVGE. The full CDR3 protein reads CAWSGSGRVGEQFF.

This clone was counted ten times or more. With the read ending 3 residues before the CDR3 end, the germline J gene is used to fill in that end. V is TRBV20-1 and J is TRBJ2-7, with 8 bases matching TRBD2. This CDR3 has 14 amino acids. The germline gives CDR1 DFQATT, CDR2 SNEGSKA (reference sequence). J gave up 3 bases and V 1 base, and 5 bases lay outside the gene matches. The part of the CDR3 DNA that was read is TGCAGTGCTAGAGCCCTGGGACTAGGCTACGAG. Translation: CSARALGLGYE. The full CDR3 sequence reads CSARALGLGYEQYF.

This clone came up many times. The read finishes 3 residues shy of the CDR3 end, and the germline J gene is used to complete it. The chain is built from TRBV30 and TRBJ2-1, with TRBD2 matching 10 bases. V lost 2 bases, J lost 6 bases, and 4 bases stayed unmatched. From germline, CDR1 is GTSNPN and CDR2 SVGIG (reference sequence). The CDR3 length is 14 residues. This CDR3 is CAWSTPSGSNEQFF. CDR3 DNA (partial): TGTGCCTGGAGTACTCCTAGCGGGAGCAATGAG.

The sequenced part of the CDR3 DNA is TGTGCCTGGAGTGTACTCGGGACAGGGGACTACGAG. This translates into CAWSVLGTGDYE. The complete CDR3 protein is CAWSVLGTGDYEQYF. The J gene is TRBJ2-7, the V gene TRBV30, with 10 bases matching TRBD1. The DNA ends 3 residues before the CDR3 does, and the rest of the CDR3 is filled in from the germline J gene. CDR1 is GTSNPN, CDR2 SVGIG, per germline (reference sequence). After removal of 0 bases from V and 3 bases from J, the junction contained 5 bases not matched to a gene. The CDR3 is 15 residues long. Using reference TRBV30 and TRBJ2-7 for the parts outside the CDR3, the full variable domain is SQTIHQWPATLVQPVGSPLSLECTVEGTSNPNLYWYRQAAGRGLQLLFYSVGIGQISSEVPQNLSASRPQDRQFILSSKKLLLSDSGFYLCAWSVLGTGDYEQYFGPGTRLTVT.

This clone was picked up many times. The read ends 3 residues before the CDR3 terminus; that terminus is restored from the germline J gene. The chain employs TRBV4-1 and TRBJ2-2, with 10 bases aligning to TRBD2. The trim removed 4 bases at V and 1 base at J, leaving 0 bases unmatched. The CDR3 extends over 15 amino acids. Germline V gene sequence: CDR1 MGHRA, CDR2 YSYEKL. The CDR3 loop is CASSPSGRNTGELFF. CDR3 bases read: TGCGCCAGCAGCCCTAGCGGGAGGAACACCGGGGAG.

About this clone: The read is 3 residues too short to cover the CDR3 end, so that end is filled in from the germline J gene. V gene TRBV11-3 combines with J gene TRBJ2-1; 10 positions match TRBD2. This CDR3 contains 14 residues. Trimming at V came to 5 bases and at J to 9 bases, leaving 7 bases not matched to a gene. Looked up from germline, CDR1 is SGHNT and CDR2 is YENEEA. The CDR3 DNA, read in part, is TGTGCCAGCAGCCCGCACACTAGCGGGGCTGAG. Protein: CASSPHTSGAE. The entire CDR3 is CASSPHTSGAEQFF.

This clone was observed many times. The chain's CDR3 is CASSHPARVEQFF. CDR3 DNA (partial): TGCGCCAGCAGCCATCCAGCAAGGGTTGAG. The gene calls are TRBV4-1 and TRBJ2-1; D is undetermined. The CDR3 extends 3 residues past the end of the read, so its final part is completed from the germline J gene. Germline values: CDR1 MGHRA, CDR2 YSYEKL. The CDR3 sequence is 13 residues long. V gave up 3 bases and J gave up 9 bases, with 12 bases separating them.

In its sample, this clone was seen many times. Read sequence stops 3 residues before the CDR3 end, and the germline J gene provides the missing end. The chain combines TRBV4-1 with TRBJ2-1; D remains unclear. This CDR3 is 11 amino acids long. The germline V gene has CDR1 MGHRA and CDR2 YSYEKL. Trimming stripped 2 bases from V and 8 bases from J, with 4 bases between. The CDR3 reads CASSQRDEQFF. CDR3 DNA, as far as it was read: TGCGCCAGCAGCCAAAGGGATGAG.

This clone was detected many times. The part of the CDR3 DNA that was read is TGTGCCATCAGTGAGGGACAGGGCGTTGGTGGC. Translated: CAISEGQGVGG. The entire CDR3 is CAISEGQGVGGYTF. This rearrangement joins TRBV10-3 to TRBJ1-2; TRBD1 aligns across 8 bases. The CDR3 is cut off 3 residues early in the read; its end comes from the germline J gene. Germline CDR1 ENHRY, CDR2 SYGVKD. The CDR3 length is 14 residues. The trim removed 2 bases at V and 7 bases at J, leaving 6 bases unmatched.

This clone was recorded many times. The read stops 3 residues short of the end of the CDR3; the missing end is completed from the germline J gene. The chain employs TRBV30 and TRBJ2-3; 13 nucleotides line up with TRBD2. The CDR3 extends over 15 amino acids. Germline lookup yields CDR1 GTSNPN and CDR2 SVGIG (reference sequence). The J segment lost 6 bases and the V segment lost 3 bases, leaving 6 bases of the junction unmatched. The covered CDR3 bases are TGTGCCTGGAGCCGACTAGCGGGAGGATTGGATACG. It encodes CAWSRLAGGLDT. The full CDR3 reads CAWSRLAGGLDTQYF.

In regard to this clone: The CDR3 end is not reached by the read, which stops 3 residues before it; the germline J gene fills it in. The chain couples TRBV27 to TRBJ2-7, with 7 bases matching TRBD2. Looked up from germline, CDR1 is MNHEY and CDR2 is SMNVEV (reference sequence). The CDR3 consists of 13 residues. V shed 4 bases and J 3 bases; nucleotides not matched to a gene: 3. The CDR3 sequence is CASSSGTNYEQYF. The sequenced CDR3 bases are TGTGCCAGCAGTTCGGGGACTAACTACGAG.

This clone showed up just a few times. The CDR3 goes on 3 residues after the read ends, and that part is filled in from the germline J gene. The chain is built from TRBV20-1 and TRBJ2-7; TRBD2 matches at 9 bases. The trim removed 3 bases at V and 1 base at J, leaving 1 base unmatched. Germline V gene sequence: CDR1 DFQATT, CDR2 SNEGSKA (reference sequence). CDR3 length: 13 amino acids. The sequenced part of the CDR3 DNA is TGCAGTGCTAGCACTAGCGGGTCCTACGAG. Encoded protein: CSASTSGSYE. The entire CDR3 protein is CSASTSGSYEQYF.

This clone turned up a few times. The sequence runs out 3 residues before the end of the CDR3; the remainder is reconstructed from the germline J gene. The genes are TRBV7-8 and TRBJ2-1, with D perhaps matching TRBD2 (6 bases). The CDR3 is 17 residues long. Per germline, CDR1 SGHVS and CDR2 FQNEAQ. V lost 5 bases and J 3 bases, leaving 20 bases between the germline ends. The part of the CDR3 DNA that was read is TGTGCCAGCAGCCGGGCTGACTTGTGGGGGGACTACAATGAG. Its translation is CASSRADLWGDYNE. The complete CDR3 sequence is CASSRADLWGDYNEQFF.

This clone was seen at least ten times. The read ends 3 residues early relative to the CDR3; the germline J gene fills the gap. V and J are TRBV7-9 and TRBJ1-4; the match to TRBD1 covers 8 bases. Germline values: CDR1 SEHNR, CDR2 FQNEAQ (reference sequence). The V segment lost 2 bases and the J segment 7 bases; nucleotides outside the gene matches: 0. This CDR3 contains 13 residues. The covered CDR3 bases are TGTGCCAGCAGCTTACAGGGGGCTGAAAAA. Encoded protein: CASSLQGAEK. The CDR3, in full, reads CASSLQGAEKLFF.

This clone appeared many times. The read ends 3 residues early relative to the CDR3; the germline J gene fills the gap. The V and J genes are TRBV7-9 and TRBJ1-2, with 7 bases identical to TRBD1. The V segment lost 4 bases and the J segment 4 bases; nucleotides outside the gene matches: 6. The CDR3 covers 14 residues. Germline V gene sequence: CDR1 SEHNR, CDR2 FQNEAQ (reference sequence). This CDR3 is CASSSIQGTYGYTF. The sequenced CDR3 bases are TGTGCCAGCAGCTCCATACAGGGGACCTATGGC.

Many counts were recorded for this clone. The CDR3 goes on 3 residues after the read ends, and that part is filled in from the germline J gene. The genes are TRBV20-1 and TRBJ2-2, with 9 bases aligning to TRBD1. With 3 bases clipped from V and 1 base from J, the junction kept 3 bases outside the gene matches. Germline V CDR1 and CDR2: DFQATT, SNEGSKA (reference sequence). The CDR3 is 15 amino acids. CDR3 region: CSARPGQGNTGELFF. The part of the CDR3 DNA that was read is TGCAGTGCTAGGCCGGGACAGGGGAACACCGGGGAG.

This clone came up a few times. The read halts 3 residues ahead of the CDR3 end, with the missing end drawn from the germline J gene. V and J are TRBV19 and TRBJ2-6, with TRBD2 matching over 7 bases. The CDR3 is 18 residues long. CDR1 and CDR2 from the germline V gene are LNHDA and SQIVND (reference sequence). The junction had 18 bases not matched to a gene; V was cut back by 11 bases and J by 2 bases. Incomplete CDR3 DNA: TGTGCCTCAGGACCAGGGAGGGGCACCCCCACTGGGGCCAACGTC. Its translation is CASGPGRGTPTGANV. The CDR3 as a whole reads CASGPGRGTPTGANVLTF.

This clone was detected ten times or more. The sequence runs out 3 residues before the end of the CDR3; the remainder is reconstructed from the germline J gene. The chain has TRBV7-9 and TRBJ1-2; 9 bases agree with TRBD1. Looked up from germline, CDR1 is SEHNR and CDR2 is FQNEAQ (reference sequence). The CDR3 consists of 15 residues. The sequenced CDR3 bases are TGTGCCAGCACCCGACGGACCACAGGGGGCGGAGGC. It is translated as CASTRRTTGGGG. The whole CDR3 reads CASTRRTTGGGGYTF.

This clone was seen many times. The read ends 3 residues early relative to the CDR3; the germline J gene fills the gap. The rearrangement uses TRBV20-1 and TRBJ2-7; 8 positions match TRBD1. Germline CDR1 reads DFQATT; CDR2 reads SNEGSKA (reference sequence). V lost 0 bases to trimming and J lost 1 base; unmatched junction nucleotides: 5. The CDR3 sequence is 15 residues long. The CDR3: CSARDPRTGSYEQYF. CDR3 bases read: TGCAGTGCTAGAGATCCGAGGACAGGGTCCTACGAG.

In this sample, this clone turned up many times. The sequence runs out 3 residues before the end of the CDR3; the remainder is reconstructed from the germline J gene. The V call is TRBV20-1, the J call TRBJ1-4; D not certain. Germline-derived CDR1 and CDR2 are DFQATT and SNEGSKA (reference sequence). V was clipped by 6 bases and J by 6 bases, with 14 bases between them. The CDR3 consists of 13 residues. The part of the CDR3 DNA that was read is TGCAGTGCCAGCGGTGGCCCGGATGAAAAA. Translated, it gives CSASGGPDEK. Given in full, the CDR3 is CSASGGPDEKLFF.

Points on this clone: Germline is not matched at one junction end, which may reflect a read error. The read halts 3 residues ahead of the CDR3 end, with the missing end drawn from the germline J gene. The chain couples TRBV7-9 to TRBJ2-5; the D is unclear. This CDR3 has 13 amino acids. The germline V gene has CDR1 SEHNR and CDR2 FQNEAQ (reference sequence). The sequenced CDR3 bases are TGTTCCAGCAGCTTACCAGGTCTGAAGACC. Translation: CSSSLPGLKT. The full-length CDR3 reads as CSSSLPGLKTQYF.

This clone was counted at least ten times. CDR3 bases read: TGTGCCAGCAGCTTGCTAGCGGGAGGTACCTACGAG. This encodes CASSLLAGGTYE. The complete CDR3 protein is CASSLLAGGTYEQYF. The gene calls are TRBV7-8 and TRBJ2-7, with 11 nucleotides matching TRBD2. The read finishes 3 residues shy of the CDR3 end, and the germline J gene is used to complete it. The V gene end was trimmed by 3 bases and the J gene end by 2 bases; junction bases not matched to a gene: 3. CDR3 size: 15 residues. The germline V gene has CDR1 SGHVS and CDR2 FQNEAQ.